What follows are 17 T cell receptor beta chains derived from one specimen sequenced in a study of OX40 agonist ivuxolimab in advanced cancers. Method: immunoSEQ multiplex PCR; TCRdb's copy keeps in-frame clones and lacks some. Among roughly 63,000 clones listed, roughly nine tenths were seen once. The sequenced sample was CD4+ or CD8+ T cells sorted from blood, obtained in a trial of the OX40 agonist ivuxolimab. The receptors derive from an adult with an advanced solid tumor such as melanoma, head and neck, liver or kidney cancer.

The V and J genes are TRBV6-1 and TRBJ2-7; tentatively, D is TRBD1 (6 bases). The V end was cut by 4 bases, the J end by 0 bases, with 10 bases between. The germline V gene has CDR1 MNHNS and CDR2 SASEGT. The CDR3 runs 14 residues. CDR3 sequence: CASSGLGGSYEQYF. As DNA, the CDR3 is TGTGCCAGCAGTGGGCTAGGGGGCTCCTACGAGCAGTACTTC.

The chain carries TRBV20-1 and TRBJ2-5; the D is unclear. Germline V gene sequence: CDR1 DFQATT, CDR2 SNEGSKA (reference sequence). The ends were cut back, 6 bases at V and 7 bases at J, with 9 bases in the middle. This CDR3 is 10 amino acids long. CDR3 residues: CSALGRTQYF. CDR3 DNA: TGCAGTGCCCTCGGACGGACCCAGTACTTC.

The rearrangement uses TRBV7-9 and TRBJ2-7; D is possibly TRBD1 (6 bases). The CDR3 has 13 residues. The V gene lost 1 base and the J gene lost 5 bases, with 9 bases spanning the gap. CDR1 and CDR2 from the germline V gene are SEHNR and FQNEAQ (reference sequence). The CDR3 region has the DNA TGTGCCAGCAGCTTAGACTACAGGGACGAGCAGTACGTC. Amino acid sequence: CASSLDYRDEQYV.

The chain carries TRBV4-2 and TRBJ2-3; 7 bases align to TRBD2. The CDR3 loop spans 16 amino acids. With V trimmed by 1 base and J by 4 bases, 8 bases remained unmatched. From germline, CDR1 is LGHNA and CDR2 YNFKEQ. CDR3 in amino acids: CASSQVPSGTADTQYF. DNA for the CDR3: TGTGCCAGCAGCCAAGTGCCCAGCGGGACGGCAGATACGCAGTATTTT.

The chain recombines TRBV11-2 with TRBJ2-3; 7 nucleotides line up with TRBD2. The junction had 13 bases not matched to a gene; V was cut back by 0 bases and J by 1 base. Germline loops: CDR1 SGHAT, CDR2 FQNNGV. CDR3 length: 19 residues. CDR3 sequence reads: CASSLDKAGERLGTDTQYF. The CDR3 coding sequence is TGTGCCAGCAGCTTAGATAAGGCGGGAGAACGGCTCGGCACAGATACGCAGTATTTT.

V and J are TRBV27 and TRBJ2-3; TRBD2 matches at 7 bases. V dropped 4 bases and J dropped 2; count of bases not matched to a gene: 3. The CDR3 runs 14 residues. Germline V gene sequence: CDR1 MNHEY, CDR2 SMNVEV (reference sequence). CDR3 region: CASSSSGLTDTQYF. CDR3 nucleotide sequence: TGTGCCAGCAGTTCTAGCGGACTCACAGATACGCAGTATTTT.

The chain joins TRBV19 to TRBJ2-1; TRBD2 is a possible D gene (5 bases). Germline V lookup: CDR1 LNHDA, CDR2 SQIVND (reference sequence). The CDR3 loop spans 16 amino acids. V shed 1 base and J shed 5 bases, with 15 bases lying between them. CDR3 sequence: CASSIGTGSTDNEQFF. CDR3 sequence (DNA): TGTGCCAGTAGTATAGGAACGGGATCTACTGACAATGAGCAGTTCTTC.

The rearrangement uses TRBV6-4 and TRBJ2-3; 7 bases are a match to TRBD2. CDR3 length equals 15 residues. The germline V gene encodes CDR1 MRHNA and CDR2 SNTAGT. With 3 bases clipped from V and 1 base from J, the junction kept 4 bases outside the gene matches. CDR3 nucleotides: TGTGCCAGCAGTGAAGCGGCGGGGGGCACAGATACGCAGTATTTT. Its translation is CASSEAAGGTDTQYF.

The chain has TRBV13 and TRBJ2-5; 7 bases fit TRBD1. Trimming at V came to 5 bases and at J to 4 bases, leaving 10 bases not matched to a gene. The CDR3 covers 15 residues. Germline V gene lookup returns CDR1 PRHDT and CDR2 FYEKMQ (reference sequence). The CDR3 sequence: CASSPKHRGRETQYF. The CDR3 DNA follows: TGTGCCAGCAGCCCTAAACACAGGGGACGAGAGACCCAGTACTTC. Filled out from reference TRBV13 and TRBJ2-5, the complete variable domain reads AAGVIQSPRHLIKEKRETATLKCYPIPRHDTVYWYQQGPGQDPQFLISFYEKMQSDKGSIPDRFSAQQFSDYHSELNMSSLELGDSALYFCASSPKHRGRETQYFGPGTRLLVL.

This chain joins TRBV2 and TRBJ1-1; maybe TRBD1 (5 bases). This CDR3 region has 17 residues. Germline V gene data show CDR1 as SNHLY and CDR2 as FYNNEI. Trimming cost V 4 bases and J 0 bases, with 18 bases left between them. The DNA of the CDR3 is TGTGCCAGCAGTGGAAAAGGGGCCGCTTTTATGAACACTGAAGCTTTCTTT. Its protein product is CASSGKGAAFMNTEAFF.

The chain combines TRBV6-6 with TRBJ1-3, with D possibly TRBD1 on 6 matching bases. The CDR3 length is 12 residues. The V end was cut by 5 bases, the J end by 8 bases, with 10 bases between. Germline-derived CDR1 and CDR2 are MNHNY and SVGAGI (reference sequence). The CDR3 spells CASSPWTDTIYF. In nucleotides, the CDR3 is TGTGCCAGCAGTCCCTGGACAGACACCATATATTTT.

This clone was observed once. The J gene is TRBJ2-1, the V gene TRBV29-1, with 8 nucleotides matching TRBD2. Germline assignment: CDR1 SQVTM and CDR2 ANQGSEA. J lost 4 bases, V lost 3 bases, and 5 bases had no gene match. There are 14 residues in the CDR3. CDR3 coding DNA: TGCAGCGTTGAGGGCGGGGGGACTTACAATGAGCAGTTCTTC. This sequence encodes CSVEGGGTYNEQFF.

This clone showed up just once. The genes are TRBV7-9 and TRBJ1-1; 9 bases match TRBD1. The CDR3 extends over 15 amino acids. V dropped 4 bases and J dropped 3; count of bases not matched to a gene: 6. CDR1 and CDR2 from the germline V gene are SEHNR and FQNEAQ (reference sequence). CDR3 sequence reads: CASSYWDRAYTEAFF. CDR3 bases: TGTGCCAGCAGCTACTGGGACAGGGCCTACACTGAAGCTTTCTTT.

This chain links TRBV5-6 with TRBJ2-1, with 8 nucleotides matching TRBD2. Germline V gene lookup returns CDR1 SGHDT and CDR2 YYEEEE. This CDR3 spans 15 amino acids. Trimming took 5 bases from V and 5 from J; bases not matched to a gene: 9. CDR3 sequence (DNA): TGTGCCAGCAGAGTTACTAGCGGAGTAAACAATGAGCAGTTCTTC. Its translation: CASRVTSGVNNEQFF.

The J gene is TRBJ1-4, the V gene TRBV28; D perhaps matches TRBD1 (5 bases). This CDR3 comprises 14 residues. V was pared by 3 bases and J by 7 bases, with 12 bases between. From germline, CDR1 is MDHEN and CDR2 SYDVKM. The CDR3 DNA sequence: TGTGCCAGCAGTTTGCTAGGGGATGCTGAAAAACTGTTTTTT. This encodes CASSLLGDAEKLFF.

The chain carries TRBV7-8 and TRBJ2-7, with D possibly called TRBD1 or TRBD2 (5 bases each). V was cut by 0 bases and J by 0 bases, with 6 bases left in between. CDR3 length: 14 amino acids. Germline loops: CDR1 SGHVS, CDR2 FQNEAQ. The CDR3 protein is CASSLAGGSYEQYV. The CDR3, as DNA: TGTGCCAGCAGCTTAGCTGGGGGCTCCTACGAGCAGTACGTC.

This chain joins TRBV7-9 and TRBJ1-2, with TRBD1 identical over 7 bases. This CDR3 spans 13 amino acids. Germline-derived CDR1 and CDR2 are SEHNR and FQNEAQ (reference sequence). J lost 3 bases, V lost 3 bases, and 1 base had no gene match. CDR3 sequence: CASSFGTDYGYTF. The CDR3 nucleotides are TGTGCCAGCAGCTTCGGGACAGACTATGGCTACACCTTC. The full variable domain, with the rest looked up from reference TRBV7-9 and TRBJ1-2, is DTGVSQNPRHKITKRGQNVTFRCDPISEHNRLYWYRQTLGQGPEFLTYFQNEAQLEKSRLLSDRFSAERPKGSFSTLEIQRTEQGDSAMYLCASSFGTDYGYTFGSGTRLTVV.